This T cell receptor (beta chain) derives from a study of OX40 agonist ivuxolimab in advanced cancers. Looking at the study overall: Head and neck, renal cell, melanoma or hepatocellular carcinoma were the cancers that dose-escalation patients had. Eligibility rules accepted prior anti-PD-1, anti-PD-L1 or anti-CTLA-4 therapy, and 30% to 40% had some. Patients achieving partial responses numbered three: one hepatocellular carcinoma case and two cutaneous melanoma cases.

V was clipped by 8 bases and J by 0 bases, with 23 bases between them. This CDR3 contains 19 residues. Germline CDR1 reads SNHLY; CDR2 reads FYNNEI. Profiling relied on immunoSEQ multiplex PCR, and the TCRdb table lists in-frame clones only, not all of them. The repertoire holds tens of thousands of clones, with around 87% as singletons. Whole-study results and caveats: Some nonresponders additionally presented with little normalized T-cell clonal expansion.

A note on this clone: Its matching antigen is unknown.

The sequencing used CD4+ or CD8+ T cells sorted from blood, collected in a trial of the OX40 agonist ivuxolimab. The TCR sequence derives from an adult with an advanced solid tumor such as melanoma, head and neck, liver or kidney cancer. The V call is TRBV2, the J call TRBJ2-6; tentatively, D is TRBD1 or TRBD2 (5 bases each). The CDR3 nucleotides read TGTGCCAGCGGGACGGCGGGTAGCTATTCACGCTCTGGGGCCAACGTCCTGACTTTC. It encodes CASGTAGSYSRSGANVLTF.